A selection of T cell receptor beta chains follows, all from one sample in a study of cytomegalovirus exposure and HLA in healthy donors. TCRdb keeps only in-frame clones here, not all; method: immunoSEQ multiplex PCR. The data hold about 120,000 clones, with roughly 18% observed a single time. Sequencing was done on a sample of PBMCs. Receptors originate from a female donor in good health and CMV-seropositive. Both conserved end residues are part of each CDR3. Fields, in order: clone size, CDR3 length, V gene, J gene, D gene, CDR3 protein, CDR3 DNA. D genes are given only for firm matches. Clone sizes are given selectively: once, few, many, or a class where the clone is expanded.

NA,14,TRBV9,TRBJ2-7,TRBD1,CASSPGQGAYEQYF,TGTGCCAGCAGCCCTGGACAGGGCGCCTACGAGCAGTACTTC
few,15,TRBV6-1,TRBJ1-5,NA,CASTVRENSNQPQHF,TGTGCCAGCACGGTCAGGGAAAATAGCAATCAGCCCCAGCATTTT
few,16,TRBV11-2,TRBJ2-7,TRBD1,CASSLGSGGAGYEQYF,TGTGCCAGCAGCTTAGGTTCAGGGGGCGCAGGTTACGAGCAGTACTTC
NA,18,TRBV5-1,TRBJ2-3,TRBD2,CASSSLGVSGGTPDTQYF,TGCGCCAGCAGCTCCCTTGGGGTTAGCGGGGGTACCCCAGATACGCAGTATTTT
few,12,TRBV7-9,TRBJ2-5,NA,CASSISQETQYF,TGTGCCAGCAGCATCTCGCAAGAGACCCAGTACTTC
few,18,TRBV9,TRBJ2-3,TRBD1,CASSVLSGQGAFTDTQYF,TGTGCCAGCAGCGTATTATCGGGACAGGGGGCCTTTACAGATACGCAGTATTTT
few,12,TRBV7-9,TRBJ2-7,NA,CASSFFFHEQYF,TGTGCCAGCAGCTTCTTTTTCCACGAGCAGTACTTC
few,14,TRBV18,TRBJ1-2,NA,CASSHSPTNYGYTF,TGTGCCAGCTCACATAGCCCGACTAACTATGGCTACACCTTC
few,16,TRBV4-2,TRBJ1-6,NA,CASSQDFPGYNSPLHF,TGTGCCAGCAGCCAAGACTTCCCGGGATATAATTCACCCCTCCACTTT
few,16,TRBV29-1,TRBJ2-1,TRBD1,CSVEDVGTGVYNEQFF,TGCAGCGTTGAAGATGTCGGGACAGGGGTCTACAATGAGCAGTTCTTC